This T cell receptor beta chain was profiled in a study of CD8 T cells in Susac syndrome. Random hexamers were used to reverse transcribe an amount of roughly 0.45 to 1 ug RNA. Amplification of TCR beta CDR3 by immunoSEQ multiplex PCR spanned 54 Vbeta and 13 Jbeta. Each CDR3 protein gets one entry after TCRdb re-called the immunoSEQ multiplex PCR reads with MiXCR. The sample lists 70,000 to 100,000 distinct CDR3 sequences; 90% to 97% were seen once. CDR1 is DFQATT, CDR2 SNEGSKA, per germline (reference sequence). This CDR3 has 16 residues. V dropped 0 bases and J dropped 2; count of bases not matched to a gene: 9.

The source of this sequence is a human donor with Susac syndrome. The sample consisted of CD8+ T cells from PBMCs. This rearrangement joins TRBV20-1 to TRBJ2-5; 7 bases are a match to TRBD2. The CDR3, as DNA: TGCAGTGCTAGAGATTTGAGCGGGGCCCTACAAGAGACCCAGTACTTC. Translation gives CSARDLSGALQETQYF.